The sequence of this TCR beta chain was determined in a study of T cell repertoires in ileal Crohn's disease. Study as a whole: Surgery for a complication: stricturing in around 60%, penetrating in about 40%. About half received postoperative treatment, about a dozen with thiopurines and 15 to 20 anti-TNF.

J gave up 5 bases and V 4 bases, and 4 bases lay outside the gene matches. The germline gives CDR1 LNHNV, CDR2 YYDKDF (reference sequence). The length of the CDR3 is 14 residues. General study points: Mucosal expansions were suggested to be mainly CD8 T cells. All patients with clonality above 26.8% had endoscopic recurrence.

Clones were read by immunoSEQ multiplex PCR, and TCRdb kept only the in-frame ones, dropping some. The data contain 5,500 to 7,500 clones, roughly 80% of them singletons. On this clone itself: The antigen is undetermined.

The receptor's source is an adult with Crohn's disease. Sequencing was done on a sample of ileal tissue. The chain joins TRBV15 to TRBJ2-7; 11 bases fit TRBD1. The CDR3 DNA is TGTGCCACCAGCATAGGGACAGGGGGACACGAGCAGTACTTC. Its translation: CATSIGTGGHEQYF.